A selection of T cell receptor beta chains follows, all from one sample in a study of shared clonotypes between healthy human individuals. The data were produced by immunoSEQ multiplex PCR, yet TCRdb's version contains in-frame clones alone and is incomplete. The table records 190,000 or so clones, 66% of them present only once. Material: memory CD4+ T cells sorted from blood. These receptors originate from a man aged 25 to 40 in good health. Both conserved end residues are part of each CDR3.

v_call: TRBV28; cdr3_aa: CASTPGSGRESYNEQFF
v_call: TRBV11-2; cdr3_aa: CASSIGGTSGYEQYF
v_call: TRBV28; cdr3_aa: CASSRGWGLEQFF
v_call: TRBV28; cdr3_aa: CASRNDRANYGYTF
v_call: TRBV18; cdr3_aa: CASSPPGLPLYF
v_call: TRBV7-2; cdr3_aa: CASSFSRQSNEQFF
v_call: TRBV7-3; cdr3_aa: CASSLASGNQFF
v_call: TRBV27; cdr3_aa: CASSLSGETWDYSNQPQHF
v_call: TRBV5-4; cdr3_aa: CASSRYRGGTEAFF
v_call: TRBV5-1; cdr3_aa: CASSYGTQSWNEQFF
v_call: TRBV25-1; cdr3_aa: CASSWGGRTNEQFF
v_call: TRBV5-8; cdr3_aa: CASSFQQGQSNQPQHF
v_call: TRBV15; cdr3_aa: CATSRESGGRNEQFF
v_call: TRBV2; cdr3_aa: CASTGRLARVGDTQYF
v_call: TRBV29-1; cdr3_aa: CSASPTPSEKLFF
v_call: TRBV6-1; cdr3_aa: CASIDRFSADTQYF
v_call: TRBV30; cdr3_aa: CAWAPGLASYNEQFF
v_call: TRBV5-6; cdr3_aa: CASSPPGNYYNEQFF
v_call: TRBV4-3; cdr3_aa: CASSQGVRVEGEQYF
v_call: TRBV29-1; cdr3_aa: CSVAAGGNNQPQHF
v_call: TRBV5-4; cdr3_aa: CASSLNGYGYTF
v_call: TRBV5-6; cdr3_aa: CASSLVGSTIAKNIQYF
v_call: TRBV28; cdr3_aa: CASSFAGTEVHYTF
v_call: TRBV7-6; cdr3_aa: CASSSGGNTEAFF
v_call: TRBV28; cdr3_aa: CASSLRGSYEQYF
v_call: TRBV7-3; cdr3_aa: CASSLQGLAGVAEQFF
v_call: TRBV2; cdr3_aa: CASSDGSLATNEKLFF
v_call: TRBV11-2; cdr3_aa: CARPGQVYGYTF
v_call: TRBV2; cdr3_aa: CASSEPIAGVYNEQFF
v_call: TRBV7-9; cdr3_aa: CASSSGLNNEKLFF
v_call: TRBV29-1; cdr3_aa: CSVARTAEETQYF
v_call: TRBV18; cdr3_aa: CASSPTGTSVETQYF
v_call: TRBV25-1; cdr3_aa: CASSGSGAKNIQYF
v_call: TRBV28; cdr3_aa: CASSPRDRALPKQYF
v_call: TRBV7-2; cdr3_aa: CASSLGWGAYNEQFF
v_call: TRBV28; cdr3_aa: CASSLVGDRSNYGYTF
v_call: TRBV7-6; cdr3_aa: CASSSRGGPQHF
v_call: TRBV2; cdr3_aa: CASSEGQGGQPQHF
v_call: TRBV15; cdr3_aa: CATSRGTEETQYF
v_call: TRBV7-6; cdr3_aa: CASSPGLAVNTGELFF
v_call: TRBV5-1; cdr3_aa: CASSSEVGQPQHF
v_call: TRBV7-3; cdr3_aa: CASSLRTSSYNEQFF
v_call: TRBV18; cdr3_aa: CASSATGAQETQYF
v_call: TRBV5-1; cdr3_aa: CASSTLAGVSNEQFF
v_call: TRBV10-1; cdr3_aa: CASSSGQGIQETQYF
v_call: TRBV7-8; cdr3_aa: CASSLGSRTGPGELFF
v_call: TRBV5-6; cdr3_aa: CASSTRTSGRSRDTQYF
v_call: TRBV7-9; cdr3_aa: CASSLGQNNEKLFF
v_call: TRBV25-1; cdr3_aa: CASSTTEDTEAFF